The 28 T cell receptor beta chains listed next were all sequenced from one sample in a study of CD8+ T cells in alopecia areata. As the sequencing template, cDNA was produced by extracting RNA and reverse transcribing it. Clones were read by immunoSEQ multiplex PCR, and TCRdb kept only the in-frame ones, dropping some. The table records tens of thousands of clones, more than 65% of them present only once. The treatment: oral pan-JAK inhibitor, 5-10 mg twice daily. The material was CD8+ T cells sorted from blood, obtained at approximately week 44, from a patient treated with tofacitinib. These receptors were obtained from a human donor with alopecia areata.

The chain is built from TRBV5-4 and TRBJ2-3; TRBD2 matches at 14 bases. The V gene end was trimmed by 4 bases and the J gene end by 6 bases; junction bases not matched to a gene: 7. The germline gives CDR1 SGHNT, CDR2 YYREEE (reference sequence). The CDR3 length is 16 residues. This CDR3 reads CASSPRLAGGHDTQYF. CDR3 nucleotide sequence: TGTGCCAGCAGCCCCAGACTAGCGGGGGGGCACGATACGCAGTATTTT.

This clone is a singleton in its sample. V usage is TRBV15 and J usage is TRBJ1-5; D not certain. V gave up 0 bases and J gave up 9 bases, with 9 bases separating them. CDR1 LNHNV and CDR2 YYDKDF come from the germline V gene (reference sequence). This CDR3 is built from 13 residues. The CDR3 sequence is CATSRESGRPQHF. Here the CDR3 DNA reads TGTGCCACCAGCAGAGAGAGTGGTCGGCCCCAGCATTTT.

This clone has just one count. The same CDR3 also results from other DNA sequences found in this sample. V usage is TRBV30 and J usage is TRBJ1-5; 8 nucleotides align to TRBD1. This CDR3 region has 14 residues. Germline CDR1 GTSNPN, CDR2 SVGIG (reference sequence). Losses at the gene ends were 4 bases for V and 2 bases for J; bases not matched to a gene: 4. This CDR3 is CAWTTGQGNQPQHF. CDR3 sequence (DNA): TGTGCCTGGACGACGGGACAGGGCAATCAGCCCCAGCATTTT.

Only a few counts were recorded for this clone. The rearrangement joins TRBV4-3 to TRBJ1-5, with TRBD1 matching 8 bases. CDR3 length: 16 residues. Germline V gene lookup returns CDR1 LGHNA and CDR2 YSLEER. V was clipped by 0 bases and J by 6 bases; unmatched bases: 7. CDR3 loop: CASSQDGAGGVQPQHF. The CDR3 nucleotides are TGCGCCAGCAGCCAAGATGGAGCAGGGGGCGTTCAGCCCCAGCATTTT.

The chain joins TRBV19 to TRBJ1-1; maybe TRBD1 (6 bases). The CDR3 is 13 residues long. Per germline, CDR1 LNHDA and CDR2 SQIVND (reference sequence). The germline V and J ends were trimmed by 6 bases and 2 bases, with 10 bases remaining between them. CDR3 protein: CASRQGLNTEAFF. CDR3 nucleotide sequence: TGTGCCAGTAGACAGGGACTTAACACTGAAGCTTTCTTT.

The rearrangement links TRBV30 to TRBJ2-5; 11 nucleotides agree with TRBD1. Germline assignment: CDR1 GTSNPN and CDR2 SVGIG (reference sequence). Losses at the gene ends were 0 bases for V and 5 bases for J; bases not matched to a gene: 5. The CDR3 sequence is 15 residues long. CDR3 bases: TGTGCCTGGAGTGTCAGGGACAGGGGGGTTGAGACCCAGTACTTC. It specifies CAWSVRDRGVETQYF.

This clone came up a few times. The rearrangement uses TRBV7-2 and TRBJ2-7; perhaps TRBD1 as D (6 bases). V lost 5 bases, J lost 2 bases, and 10 bases lay in between. CDR3 length equals 13 residues. Germline V CDR1 and CDR2: SGHTA, FQGNSA. The CDR3 protein is CASSPWTAYEQYF. Here the CDR3 DNA reads TGTGCCAGCAGCCCCTGGACAGCCTACGAGCAGTACTTC.

The rearrangement joins TRBV14 to TRBJ1-1; no reliable D call. CDR3 length: 13 residues. Trimming cost V 4 bases and J 4 bases, with 10 bases left between them. Germline-derived CDR1 and CDR2 are SGHDN and FVKESK. CDR3 loop: CASSPRMGTEAFF. CDR3 nucleotides: TGTGCCAGCAGCCCACGGATGGGCACTGAAGCTTTCTTT.

This clone occurred a few times. V usage is TRBV29-1 and J usage is TRBJ2-7; D assignment may be TRBD1 or TRBD2 (5 bases each). Trimming pared 1 base from V and 7 bases from J, leaving 20 bases between. The CDR3 sequence is 15 residues long. CDR1 and CDR2 from the germline V gene are SQVTM and ANQGSEA. CDR3 DNA sequence: TGCAGCGTTGAAGCCCCCATCCAGGGATCGGGGGAGCAGTACTTC. Translating gives CSVEAPIQGSGEQYF.

The rearrangement uses TRBV12-5 and TRBJ1-4; D ambiguous. CDR1 is LGHNT and CDR2 is FRNRAP in the germline V gene. This CDR3 contains 14 residues. V was pared by 1 base and J by 8 bases, with 11 bases between. CDR3 sequence reads: CASGLGQPEEKLFF. In DNA form, the CDR3 reads TGTGCTAGTGGTTTGGGGCAGCCAGAAGAAAAACTGTTTTTT.

J is TRBJ2-7 and V is TRBV30, with 7 nucleotides matching TRBD1. V gave up 0 bases and J gave up 3 bases; unmatched junction bases: 8. This CDR3 region has 15 residues. Germline V lookup: CDR1 GTSNPN, CDR2 SVGIG (reference sequence). In DNA, the CDR3 is TGTGCCTGGAGTGTCCCCCAGGGGGTCTTCTACGAGCAGTACTTC. Protein product: CAWSVPQGVFYEQYF.

The genes are TRBV5-1 and TRBJ1-2, with D tentatively TRBD1 (5 bases). CDR3 length: 13 residues. Germline V gene lookup returns CDR1 SGHRS and CDR2 YFSETQ. Trimming left V 3 bases short and J 10 bases short, with 16 bases between. The CDR3 is CASSYFRGSPYTF. The CDR3 DNA sequence: TGCGCCAGCAGCTACTTCCGGGGCTCGCCCTACACCTTC.

This chain uses TRBV5-1 with TRBJ2-3, with D possibly matching TRBD2 (6 bases). With 7 bases removed from V and 5 bases from J, the gap between germline ends came to 20 bases. The CDR3 contains 15 residues. CDR1 and CDR2 from the germline V gene are SGHRS and YFSETQ. CDR3 sequence (DNA): TGCGCCAGCTTTTCGGGGGACTCCGGAGGAGATACGCAGTATTTT. This translates into CASFSGDSGGDTQYF.

The chain employs TRBV12-5 and TRBJ2-3; D unclear. V gave up 4 bases and J gave up 5 bases, with 19 bases separating them. The CDR3 is 16 amino acids. The germline CDR1 and CDR2 sequences are LGHNT and FRNRAP. In DNA form, the CDR3 reads TGTGCTAGTGGTTCCAGTCTCCGCTCGTTCGAAGATACGCAGTATTTT. As protein: CASGSSLRSFEDTQYF.

The V call is TRBV7-6, the J call TRBJ1-2, with a possible D match to TRBD1 (5 bases). V dropped 5 bases and J dropped 5 bases, with 18 bases sitting between them. The CDR3 is 15 residues long. The germline V gene encodes CDR1 SGHVS and CDR2 FNYEAQ. CDR3: CASSPGLLGPYGYTF. The CDR3 DNA reads TGTGCCAGCAGCCCGGGACTACTTGGCCCATATGGCTACACCTTC. The complete variable domain, with remaining parts taken from reference TRBV7-6 and TRBJ1-2, reads GAGVSQSPRYKVTKRGQDVALRCDPISGHVSLYWYRQALGQGPEFLTYFNYEAQQDKSGLPNDRFSAERPEGSISTLTIQRTEQRDSAMYRCASSPGLLGPYGYTFGSGTRLTVV.

V usage is TRBV19 and J usage is TRBJ2-1; D remains ambiguous. CDR1 and CDR2 (germline): LNHDA, SQIVND (reference sequence). V was clipped by 5 bases and J by 1 base, with 9 bases between them. This CDR3 region has 14 residues. The CDR3 DNA is TGTGCCAGTAGTTCGGGCAGATCCTACAATGAGCAGTTCTTC. It is translated as CASSSGRSYNEQFF.

This sequence joins TRBV30 and TRBJ2-7; possibly TRBD2 for D (5 bases). CDR1 and CDR2 (germline): GTSNPN, SVGIG (reference sequence). V was pared by 3 bases and J by 1 base, with 7 bases between. The CDR3 has 12 residues. CDR3 sequence reads: CAWSGVSYEQYF. The CDR3 region has the DNA TGTGCCTGGAGCGGGGTTTCCTACGAGCAGTACTTC.

V is TRBV2 and J is TRBJ1-1, with a possible D match to TRBD1 (5 bases). There are 16 residues in the CDR3. Trimming took off 3 bases at V and 5 bases at J, with 19 bases between the two ends. Germline CDR1 and CDR2: SNHLY and FYNNEI. In nucleotides, the CDR3 is TGTGCCAGCAGTGATTTGGGTCTAGGGGTTAAGACTGAAGCTTTCTTT. Translating gives CASSDLGLGVKTEAFF.

V is TRBV29-1 and J is TRBJ2-7; 10 bases are a match to TRBD1. Losses at the gene ends were 7 bases for V and 3 bases for J; bases not matched to a gene: 9. Germline V gives CDR1 SQVTM, CDR2 ANQGSEA. The CDR3 sequence is 14 residues long. CDR3 residues: CSASGDRGIYEQYF. CDR3 DNA: TGCAGCGCCTCCGGGGACAGGGGTATCTACGAGCAGTACTTC.

V usage is TRBV19 and J usage is TRBJ2-7; tentative D call: TRBD1 (6 bases). The CDR3 covers 13 residues. V lost 4 bases, J lost 6 bases, and 13 bases lay in between. Germline V gives CDR1 LNHDA, CDR2 SQIVND (reference sequence). The CDR3 spells CASSTTGRSEQYF. CDR3 nucleotide sequence: TGTGCCAGTAGTACAACAGGGCGCAGCGAGCAGTACTTC. Drawing the rest from reference TRBV19 and TRBJ2-7, the complete variable domain is DGGITQSPKYLFRKEGQNVTLSCEQNLNHDAMYWYRQDPGQGLRLIYYSQIVNDFQKGDIAEGYSVSREKKESFPLTVTSAQKNPTAFYLCASSTTGRSEQYFGPGTRLTVT.

This clone has a handful of counts. J is TRBJ1-5 and V is TRBV23-1; TRBD1 aligns across 8 bases. TRBV23-1 is reported as an ORF; its role is uncertain. This CDR3 has 18 residues. The V gene end was trimmed by 3 bases and the J gene end by 7 bases; junction bases not matched to a gene: 17. DNA of the CDR3: TGCGCCAGCAGTCAGCGACAGGGGCCCGGACCCCTTCGACAGCCCCAGCATTTT. It is translated as CASSQRQGPGPLRQPQHF.

The chain links TRBV5-6 to TRBJ1-2; TRBD1 matches at 9 bases. Germline loops: CDR1 SGHDT, CDR2 YYEEEE. The CDR3 consists of 15 residues. With V trimmed by 5 bases and J by 4 bases, 9 bases remained unmatched. This CDR3 is CASSFRDRVAYGYTF. Written as DNA, the CDR3 is TGTGCCAGCAGTTTCCGGGACAGGGTGGCCTATGGCTACACCTTC.

V gene TRBV19 combines with J gene TRBJ1-5; D not resolved. The CDR3 is made up of 12 amino acids. Trimming cost V 7 bases and J 4 bases, with 8 bases left between them. The germline V gene has CDR1 LNHDA and CDR2 SQIVND (reference sequence). The CDR3 protein is CASTRSNQPQHF. CDR3 nucleotides: TGTGCCAGTACCCGATCAAATCAGCCCCAGCATTTT.

The rearrangement joins TRBV11-2 to TRBJ1-1; tentative D call: TRBD1 (5 bases). There are 17 residues in the CDR3. Germline CDR1 is SGHAT and CDR2 is FQNNGV. Trimming stripped 1 base from V and 3 bases from J, with 18 bases between. The DNA for the CDR3 is TGTGCCAGCAGCTTAGGCCTCATGGGAGGGGCTGACACTGAAGCTTTCTTT. Translating it yields CASSLGLMGGADTEAFF.

This clone ranks as medium-sized. The V gene is TRBV30, the J gene TRBJ1-1; D is uncertain. The length of the CDR3 is 11 residues. Trimming left V 5 bases short and J 7 bases short, with 11 bases between. Germline V gene data show CDR1 as GTSNPN and CDR2 as SVGIG (reference sequence). CDR3 residues: CAWGEESEAFF. The CDR3 region has the DNA TGTGCCTGGGGGGAGGAAAGTGAAGCTTTCTTT. The whole variable domain, filled in from reference TRBV30 and TRBJ1-1, reads SQTIHQWPATLVQPVGSPLSLECTVEGTSNPNLYWYRQAAGRGLQLLFYSVGIGQISSEVPQNLSASRPQDRQFILSSKKLLLSDSGFYLCAWGEESEAFFGQGTRLTVV.

The chain has TRBV5-6 and TRBJ1-2; D unclear. V lost 0 bases, J lost 1 base, and 7 bases lay in between. The CDR3 contains 14 residues. Germline V gene sequence: CDR1 SGHDT, CDR2 YYEEEE. CDR3 sequence reads: CASSLAEHNYGYTF. The CDR3 nucleotides are TGTGCCAGCAGCTTGGCCGAACATAACTATGGCTACACCTTC.

The chain joins TRBV19 to TRBJ1-5, with D possibly matching TRBD1 (6 bases). CDR3 length: 16 residues. V was clipped by 5 bases and J by 0 bases, with 14 bases between them. Germline lookup yields CDR1 LNHDA and CDR2 SQIVND (reference sequence). The CDR3 DNA is TGTGCCAGTAGTCAGGGGCCAAGAGATAGCAATCAGCCCCAGCATTTT. This gives the protein CASSQGPRDSNQPQHF.

The chain carries TRBV4-1 and TRBJ1-2; a possible D gene is TRBD1 (6 bases). Germline CDR1 and CDR2: MGHRA and YSYEKL. Trimming left V 3 bases short and J 4 bases short, with 15 bases between. The CDR3 consists of 15 residues. This chain's CDR3 is CASSHLDRSPYGYTF. In DNA form, the CDR3 reads TGCGCCAGCAGCCACCTGGACAGAAGTCCCTATGGCTACACCTTC.